These 12 T cell receptor beta chains share one sample of origin, sequenced in a study of blood T cell repertoires in COVID-19. TCRdb's copy holds only in-frame clones and misses some; the assay was immunoSEQ multiplex PCR. In the table there are some 240,000 clones, approximately 82% of which are singletons. The sample consisted of peripheral blood. The receptors stem from a man in his fifties or sixties with active or convalescent COVID-19.

There are a few counts of this clone. The CDR3 is CASSLWGQISNQPQHF. The CDR3 DNA is TGTGCCAGCAGCTTATGGGGGCAGATTAGCAATCAGCCCCAGCATTTT. The rearrangement links TRBV7-4 to TRBJ1-5, with D possibly being TRBD1 (6 bases). V dropped 2 bases and J dropped 0 bases, with 11 bases sitting between them. The length of the CDR3 is 16 residues. The V gene's germline CDR1 is SGHVT and CDR2 SQSDAQ. The variable domain in full, completed from reference TRBV7-4 and TRBJ1-5, reads GAGVSQSPRYKVAKRGRDVALRCDSISGHVTLYWYRQTLGQGSEVLTYSQSDAQRDKSGRPSGRFSAERPERSVSTLKIQRTEQGDSAVYLCASSLWGQISNQPQHFGDGTRLSIL.

The chain couples TRBV10-1 to TRBJ2-1, with 10 bases matching TRBD2. After removal of 10 bases from V and 2 bases from J, the junction contained 8 bases not matched to a gene. The length of the CDR3 is 15 residues. From germline, CDR1 is WNHNN and CDR2 SYGVQD (reference sequence). The chain's CDR3 is CATPRLAGAYNEQFF. CDR3 bases: TGCGCCACCCCCCGACTAGCGGGCGCCTACAATGAGCAGTTCTTC.

Notes on this clone: In the same sample, other DNA sequences code for this CDR3. The V gene is TRBV28, the J gene TRBJ1-6; D might be TRBD1 (5 bases). V was shortened by 4 bases and J by 7 bases, with 5 bases between the two germline ends. This CDR3 is built from 12 residues. Germline lookup yields CDR1 MDHEN and CDR2 SYDVKM. CDR3 protein: CASSSGNSPLHF. In DNA form, the CDR3 reads TGTGCCAGCAGTTCAGGGAATTCACCCCTCCACTTT.

V gene TRBV7-3 combines with J gene TRBJ2-2, with D perhaps matching TRBD2 (5 bases). The ends were cut back, 11 bases at V and 1 base at J, with 14 bases in the middle. CDR3 length: 14 residues. Germline CDR1 is SGHTA and CDR2 is FQGTGA. CDR3 sequence (DNA): TGTGCCTCCGGTTTTGCGGGGAACACCGGGGAGCTGTTTTTT. Amino acids: CASGFAGNTGELFF.

This clone was recorded a few times. The gene calls are TRBV11-2 and TRBJ2-7; a possible D gene is TRBD2 (6 bases). CDR3 length: 13 residues. Looked up from germline, CDR1 is SGHAT and CDR2 is FQNNGV. Trimming took 5 bases from V and 6 from J, leaving 14 bases between them. The CDR3 DNA sequence: TGTGCCAGCAGCCGCGGTCGGGGGTTCGAGCAGTACGTC. It specifies CASSRGRGFEQYV.

The rearrangement links TRBV28 to TRBJ1-2, with D unresolved. V was pared by 9 bases and J by 2 bases, with 7 bases between. The CDR3 totals 11 residues. CDR1 is MDHEN and CDR2 is SYDVKM in the germline V gene. This CDR3 is CASYGNYGYTF. CDR3 sequence (DNA): TGTGCCAGTTACGGGAACTATGGCTACACCTTC.

This chain joins TRBV6-5 and TRBJ2-7, with D possibly being TRBD1 (6 bases). Trimming shortened V by 6 bases and J by 4 bases, and 13 bases separated the two germline ends. This CDR3 comprises 13 residues. The V gene's germline CDR1 is MNHEY and CDR2 SVGAGI. The CDR3 DNA sequence: TGTGCCAGCAGCCCGGGACACCTTTACGAGCAGTACTTC. Translated, it gives CASSPGHLYEQYF.

This clone was seen a handful of times. The chain employs TRBV12-2 and TRBJ2-7; TRBD2, the table's D call, lacks a check against the DNA. TRBV12-2 is described as a pseudogene. This CDR3 is 14 amino acids long. CDR3 sequence: CASRPTPEGYEQYF. CDR3 coding DNA: TGTGCAAGTCGCCCGACTCCAGAAGGCTACGAGCAGTACTTC.

This sequence joins TRBV7-9 and TRBJ2-5; the D is unclear. There are 14 residues in the CDR3. The germline V gene encodes CDR1 SEHNR and CDR2 FQNEAQ (reference sequence). Trimming pared 2 bases from V and 1 base from J, leaving 8 bases between. CDR3 in amino acids: CASSLRLAQETQYF. DNA for the CDR3: TGTGCCAGCAGCTTACGACTCGCCCAAGAGACCCAGTACTTC. Full variable domain (outside the CDR3, taken from reference TRBV7-9 and TRBJ2-5): DTGVSQNPRHKITKRGQNVTFRCDPISEHNRLYWYRQTLGQGPEFLTYFQNEAQLEKSRLLSDRFSAERPKGSFSTLEIQRTEQGDSAMYLCASSLRLAQETQYFGPGTRLLVL.

This clone was detected once. The V and J genes are TRBV4-3 and TRBJ2-7; D unresolved. Germline V gene data show CDR1 as LGHNA and CDR2 as YSLEER. Trimming pared 0 bases from V and 0 bases from J, leaving 9 bases between. The CDR3 totals 15 residues. Here the CDR3 DNA reads TGCGCCAGCAGCCAAGAGGGCCCCCCCTCCTACGAGCAGTACTTC. Translated, it gives CASSQEGPPSYEQYF.

The rearrangement joins TRBV24-1 to TRBJ2-7; TRBD2 agrees at 9 bases. CDR3 length equals 14 residues. With V trimmed by 9 bases and J by 2 bases, 7 bases remained unmatched. CDR1 is KGHDR, CDR2 SFDVKD, per germline. The CDR3 is CATWGGLAPYEQYV. In DNA form, the CDR3 reads TGTGCCACCTGGGGGGGACTAGCTCCCTACGAGCAGTACGTC.

This clone was counted between two and nine times. This chain joins TRBV6-2 or TRBV6-3 and TRBJ1-6; 9 bases are a match to TRBD1. The CDR3 totals 16 residues. The V and J ends lost 2 bases and 8 bases, in that order; junction bases with no gene match: 7. Germline-derived CDR1 and CDR2 are MNHEY and SVGEGT. CDR3 in amino acids: CASSYDSGTGYSPLHF. As DNA, the CDR3 is TGTGCCAGCAGTTACGACTCCGGGACAGGGTATTCACCCCTCCACTTT.